This T cell receptor beta chain came from a study of CD8 T cells in ankylosing spondylitis. Whole-study results and caveats: Among TCR beta sequences, a motif of 7 to 9 highly homologous variants appeared characteristic of ankylosing spondylitis blood. Past research had described some motif variants in reactive arthritis synovial fluid and blood.

MiXCR was run by TCRdb on the 5' RACE reads, yielding one entry per CDR3 protein. Of approximately 550,000 distinct CDR3 sequences listed, 9.5% to 15% are singletons. About this clonotype itself: The target antigen is unknown.

In germline, CDR1 is SGHDT, CDR2 YYEEEE. J lost 5 bases, V lost 4 bases, and 3 bases had no gene match. The CDR3 length is 13 residues. This rearrangement joins TRBV5-6 to TRBJ2-5, with 9 bases identical to TRBD1. The receptor was isolated from a male donor with ankylosing spondylitis. The material sequenced was blood, either unsorted or a sorted T cell fraction (not recorded which). The CDR3 coding sequence is TGTGCCAGCAGCATGGACAGGGGCGAGACCCAGTACTTC. Its translation is CASSMDRGETQYF.